This T cell receptor beta chain derives from a study of T cell changes during pregnancy in multiple sclerosis. Trimming at V came to 4 bases and at J to 4 bases, leaving 4 bases not matched to a gene. Germline CDR1 is SGHNT and CDR2 is YYREEE (reference sequence). The CDR3 sequence is 16 residues long. Repertoires were generated with immunoSEQ multiplex PCR, while TCRdb's copy carries only in-frame clones and drops some. The sample has approximately 90,000 clones, roughly 93% seen once. This TCR was recovered from a female donor with multiple sclerosis, enrolled in a pregnancy study. The rearrangement joins TRBV5-4 to TRBJ2-2; 13 bases line up with TRBD2. Here the sequenced sample was peripheral blood, taken in the third trimester of pregnancy. DNA of the CDR3: TGTGCCAGCAGCCCAGGACTAGCGGGGGCCACCGGGGAGCTGTTTTTT. Its protein is CASSPGLAGATGELFF. Variable domain in full (rest from reference TRBV5-4 and TRBJ2-2): ETGVTQSPTHLIKTRGQQVTLRCSSQSGHNTVSWYQQALGQGPQFIFQYYREEENGRGNFPPRFSGLQFPNYSSELNVNALELDDSALYLCASSPGLAGATGELFFGEGSRLTVL.